This TCR beta chain emerged from a study of metastatic and nonmetastatic thyroid tumors. Across the whole study: A comparison of repertoires was made across blood and tumor or nodule tissue from malignant and benign thyroid patients. Broader study findings: TCR beta diversity was reportedly significantly higher in malignant thyroid tumors than benign nodules, in blood and tumor.

No treatment of any kind had been given to any patient before thyroid surgery. This clone was observed at least ten times. Antigen specificity is unknown. CDR1 and CDR2 from the germline V gene are DFQATT and SNEGSKA (reference sequence). Germline trimming cut 3 bases from V and 5 bases from J; bases unmatched to any gene: 16. The CDR3 is 17 residues long. In the authors' methods: Clinicopathological groups supplied CDR3 differences that were used to build a distant-metastasis classifier for papillary thyroid cancer. TCRdb re-called the PCR reads with MiXCR. The V and J calls and clone size come from TCRdb's table, not from the authors' own analysis. The repertoire has 30,000 to 35,000 clones, roughly 30% of them found once; the top ten carry about 29%.

The sequenced sample consisted of blood. The chain links TRBV20-1 to TRBJ2-7; 10 nucleotides line up with TRBD2. This clonotype originated in a female donor with papillary thyroid cancer or a benign thyroid nodule (not recorded which). Some clones in this sample may be carry-over from other donors' samples. CDR3 coding DNA: TGCAGTGCTAGGGGCAGGGGACCCACTAGCGGGACGGACGAGCAGTACTTC. This encodes CSARGRGPTSGTDEQYF.